This T cell receptor (beta chain) emerged from a study of blood T cell repertoires in COVID-19. Original processing methods: Amplification of reference gene primers was used by the study to estimate nucleated cell counts. Clones were read by immunoSEQ multiplex PCR, and TCRdb kept only the in-frame ones, dropping some. For V, J and clone size, that table is used; D and trimming come from the DNA. The table lists 95,000 to 130,000 clones, around 80% of them singletons. The sequence was obtained from a man in his 70s with active or convalescent COVID-19. Sequenced material: peripheral blood.

CDR3 residues: CASSRRPGQGTGELFF. The CDR3 region has the DNA TGTGCCAGCTCACGTCGACCGGGACAGGGGACCGGGGAGCTGTTTTTT. The chain couples TRBV18 to TRBJ2-2; TRBD1 matches 10 bases. CDR1 and CDR2 (germline): KGHSH, LQKENI. V dropped 4 bases and J dropped 5; count of bases not matched to a gene: 7. CDR3 size: 16 residues.